This is a list of T cell receptor beta chains from one sample in a study of cytomegalovirus exposure and HLA in healthy donors. Only in-frame clones appear in the TCRdb table, and some are missing; sequencing was by immunoSEQ multiplex PCR. The sample has about 190,000 clones, 81% seen once. What was sequenced was PBMCs. The receptors shown here come from a man in his fifties or sixties in good health and CMV-seronegative. Each CDR3 is given with its conserved first and last residue. The order of the fields is D gene, clone size, J gene, V gene, CDR3 DNA, CDR3 protein. The D gene is left open where the match is weak. Not all rows give a size; the values are once, few, many and, for expanded clones, a class.

D: -
size: -
J: TRBJ1-1
V: TRBV7-2
DNA: TGTGCCAGCAGCTTAGAGGGAGCCCTTGAAGCTTTCTTT
CDR3: CASSLEGALEAFF

D: -
size: -
J: TRBJ1-1
V: TRBV20-1
DNA: TGCAGTGCTTCGAACGAGATTGAAGCTTTCTTT
CDR3: CSASNEIEAFF

D: -
size: -
J: TRBJ2-1
V: TRBV29-1
DNA: TGCAGCGTTCGTGGGCCCAAGGCAAGCTACAATGAGCAGTTCTTC
CDR3: CSVRGPKASYNEQFF

D: -
size: -
J: TRBJ2-2
V: TRBV6-5
DNA: TGTGCCAGCAGTCCATCCGGGGAGGAGCTGTTTTTT
CDR3: CASSPSGEELFF

D: TRBD1
size: -
J: TRBJ1-1
V: TRBV7-3
DNA: TGTGCCAGCAGCTTGACAGGGGGCACTGAAGCTTTCTTT
CDR3: CASSLTGGTEAFF

D: TRBD1
size: -
J: TRBJ1-4
V: TRBV13
DNA: TGTGCCAGCAGCGCCCGACAGGGGGGGAATGAAAAACTGTTTTTT
CDR3: CASSARQGGNEKLFF

D: TRBD1
size: -
J: TRBJ2-7
V: TRBV7-8
DNA: TGTGCCAGCAGCGCGTCAGGACAGGGCTACGAGCAGTACTTC
CDR3: CASSASGQGYEQYF

D: TRBD1
size: -
J: TRBJ2-7
V: TRBV6-5
DNA: TGTGCCAGCAGTTACTTAGGGACAGGGAGGACGGGCGAGCAGTACTTC
CDR3: CASSYLGTGRTGEQYF

D: -
size: once
J: TRBJ2-7
V: TRBV7-2
DNA: TGTGCCAGCAGCGCCAGACAGAGCTCCTACGAGCAGTACTTC
CDR3: CASSARQSSYEQYF

D: -
size: -
J: TRBJ1-6
V: TRBV27
DNA: TGTGCCAGCAGTCTACTTTCCGGGGTGGTAAATTCACCCCTCCACTTT
CDR3: CASSLLSGVVNSPLHF

D: TRBD2
size: -
J: TRBJ2-1
V: TRBV13
DNA: TGTGCCAGCAGCTTAGGGGCGGGGGGTAAGTTCTTC
CDR3: CASSLGAGGKFF

D: TRBD1
size: -
J: TRBJ2-7
V: TRBV25-1
DNA: TGTGCCAGCACGCCGGGACAGAGCTCCTACGAGCAGTACTTC
CDR3: CASTPGQSSYEQYF

D: -
size: -
J: TRBJ1-2
V: TRBV2
DNA: TGTGCCAGCAGTGAAAACCCGAGTATTAACTATGGCTACACCTTC
CDR3: CASSENPSINYGYTF

D: -
size: -
J: TRBJ2-2
V: TRBV5-6
DNA: TGTGCCAGCAGCGCGGGACAGTTTACCGGGGAGCTGTTTTTT
CDR3: CASSAGQFTGELFF

D: -
size: -
J: TRBJ2-2
V: TRBV2
DNA: TGTGCCAGCAGGGACAGAATTAACACCGGGGAGCTGTTTTTT
CDR3: CASRDRINTGELFF

D: -
size: -
J: TRBJ1-5
V: TRBV2
DNA: TGTGCCAGCAGTGAAGAAGAGCGTCAGCCCCAGCATTTT
CDR3: CASSEEERQPQHF

D: TRBD2
size: -
J: TRBJ2-3
V: TRBV7-2
DNA: TGTGCCAGCAGCTTTACTGGGGGGGAGACAGATACGCAGTATTTT
CDR3: CASSFTGGETDTQYF

D: TRBD2
size: -
J: TRBJ2-2
V: TRBV2
DNA: TGTGCCAGCAGTGAAGCGGGAGGGCCCGGGGAGCTGTTTTTT
CDR3: CASSEAGGPGELFF

D: -
size: -
J: TRBJ1-5
V: TRBV5-6
DNA: TGTGCCAGCAGCTCCGACAGGATGGGCAATCAGCCCCAGCATTTT
CDR3: CASSSDRMGNQPQHF

D: TRBD1
size: once
J: TRBJ2-5
V: TRBV7-9
DNA: TGTTCCAGCAGCTATCGGACAGGGCAAAAAGGGGAGACCCAGTACTTC
CDR3: CSSSYRTGQKGETQYF

D: -
size: -
J: TRBJ1-5
V: TRBV11-2
DNA: TGTGCCAGCAGCCCGGGTGGGAATCAGCCCCAGCATTTT
CDR3: CASSPGGNQPQHF

D: -
size: -
J: TRBJ1-2
V: TRBV28
DNA: TGTGCCAGCAGTCTTCCTTTGAGCAGGGGCAACGGCTACACCTTC
CDR3: CASSLPLSRGNGYTF

D: TRBD1
size: -
J: TRBJ1-2
V: TRBV5-6
DNA: TGTGCCAGCAGCCCGGACAGGGATGGCTACACCTTC
CDR3: CASSPDRDGYTF

D: -
size: few
J: TRBJ1-1
V: TRBV7-9
DNA: TGTGCCAGCAGCTCCCCAGGACAGAACACTGAAGCTTTCTTT
CDR3: CASSSPGQNTEAFF

D: -
size: -
J: TRBJ2-3
V: TRBV6-5
DNA: TGTGCCAGCAGTTCCCTGACACGGTCTTACACAGATACGCAGTATTTT
CDR3: CASSSLTRSYTDTQYF

D: TRBD1
size: -
J: TRBJ2-7
V: TRBV5-4
DNA: TGTGCCAGCAGCCCCGACAGGGGTAGCTACGAGCAGTACTTC
CDR3: CASSPDRGSYEQYF

D: -
size: once
J: TRBJ1-6
V: TRBV9
DNA: TGTGCCAGCAGCGTAAGGGGCCCAAATTCACCCCTCCACTTT
CDR3: CASSVRGPNSPLHF

D: -
size: -
J: TRBJ2-4
V: TRBV6-1
DNA: TGTGCCAGCAGTGAAGTGGGCAGCCTAGCCAAAAACATTCAGTACTTC
CDR3: CASSEVGSLAKNIQYF

D: TRBD1
size: -
J: TRBJ1-4
V: TRBV5-1
DNA: TGCGCCAGCAGCTTGGCCGGACAGGGAAAGGAAAAACTGTTTTTT
CDR3: CASSLAGQGKEKLFF

D: TRBD2
size: -
J: TRBJ2-3
V: TRBV15
DNA: TGTGCCACCAGCAGAGTAGCGGGGGGGCTGAATACGCAGTATTTT
CDR3: CATSRVAGGLNTQYF

D: TRBD2
size: -
J: TRBJ2-7
V: TRBV5-5
DNA: TGTGCCAGCAGCTTGGGGACTAGCACCTCCTACGAGCAGTACTTC
CDR3: CASSLGTSTSYEQYF

D: -
size: -
J: TRBJ1-1
V: TRBV5-6
DNA: TGTGCCAGCAGCGGGGGGGTAATGAACACTGAAGCTTTCTTT
CDR3: CASSGGVMNTEAFF

D: -
size: -
J: TRBJ2-5
V: TRBV11-2
DNA: TGTGCCAGCAGCTTAGCTCCCTGGGAGCTGCAGAGGGAGACCCAGTACTTC
CDR3: CASSLAPWELQRETQYF

D: TRBD1
size: few
J: TRBJ2-7
V: TRBV4-3
DNA: TGCGCCAGCAGATACTCGGACAGGGGTTCTTACGAGCAGTACTTC
CDR3: CASRYSDRGSYEQYF

D: -
size: once
J: TRBJ1-1
V: TRBV5-1
DNA: TGCGCCAGCAGCTTGGTAGCCCGTCGAGGCACTGAAGCTTTCTTT
CDR3: CASSLVARRGTEAFF

D: -
size: -
J: TRBJ1-5
V: TRBV27
DNA: TGTGCCAGCAGTCGAGTCGGTCAGCCCCAGCATTTT
CDR3: CASSRVGQPQHF

D: -
size: -
J: TRBJ1-2
V: TRBV5-1
DNA: TGCGCCAGCAGCTTGGTACGGGGGGATGGCTACACCTTC
CDR3: CASSLVRGDGYTF

D: TRBD1
size: -
J: TRBJ2-7
V: TRBV7-9
DNA: TGTTCCAGCAGCTCCGAGCATCGCGCCGGGACAGCCTACGAGCAGTACTTC
CDR3: CSSSSEHRAGTAYEQYF

D: TRBD2
size: once
J: TRBJ2-3
V: TRBV6-6
DNA: TGTGCCAGCAGTCGACTAGCAGTAAAAGATACGCAGTATTTT
CDR3: CASSRLAVKDTQYF

D: -
size: -
J: TRBJ2-5
V: TRBV6-5
DNA: TGTGCCAGCACCGACGGGGGTGCCGGGGAGACCCAGTACTTC
CDR3: CASTDGGAGETQYF

D: TRBD2
size: -
J: TRBJ2-7
V: TRBV18
DNA: TGTGCCAGCTCGACTAGCGGGGGACGCGGCGAGCAGTACTTC
CDR3: CASSTSGGRGEQYF

D: -
size: -
J: TRBJ1-5
V: TRBV10-3
DNA: TGTGCCATCAGTGAGTCAAGGGTGGGGGGGAAGAATCAGCCCCAGCATTTT
CDR3: CAISESRVGGKNQPQHF

D: -
size: few
J: TRBJ1-1
V: TRBV29-1
DNA: TGCAGCGGTTCGGGGGGCTTCACTGAAGCTTTCTTT
CDR3: CSGSGGFTEAFF

D: TRBD2
size: -
J: TRBJ2-1
V: TRBV6-1
DNA: TGTGCCAGCAGTACCGGGGGGGCCGTGATGGAGCAGTTCTTC
CDR3: CASSTGGAVMEQFF

D: -
size: -
J: TRBJ2-5
V: TRBV15
DNA: TGTGCCACCAGCAGCGGAGGGACCTCAAAAGAGACCCAGTACTTC
CDR3: CATSSGGTSKETQYF

D: TRBD1
size: -
J: TRBJ1-4
V: TRBV4-3
DNA: TGCGCCAGCAGCCGACAGGGCGACAGGGGGTATGAAAAACTGTTTTTT
CDR3: CASSRQGDRGYEKLFF

D: -
size: -
J: TRBJ2-4
V: TRBV19
DNA: TGTGCCAGTAGAGCGCAGGGATTCACCAAAAACATTCAGTACTTC
CDR3: CASRAQGFTKNIQYF

D: -
size: -
J: TRBJ2-2
V: TRBV5-1
DNA: TGCGCCAGCAGCTCCCTCATGGGGGCATCCGGGGAGCTGTTTTTT
CDR3: CASSSLMGASGELFF

D: TRBD1
size: few
J: TRBJ2-7
V: TRBV7-8
DNA: TGTGCCAGCAGCACAGGGGTATCTTTAACCTACGAGCAGTACTTC
CDR3: CASSTGVSLTYEQYF

D: TRBD2
size: -
J: TRBJ2-3
V: TRBV4-3
DNA: TGCGCCAGCAGCCAAGAACCGACTAGCGAGAGCACAGATACGCAGTATTTT
CDR3: CASSQEPTSESTDTQYF

D: TRBD1
size: -
J: TRBJ1-2
V: TRBV5-1
DNA: TGCGCCAGCAGCTCAGGGACAGGGAGCTTGAATGGCTACACCTTC
CDR3: CASSSGTGSLNGYTF

D: -
size: -
J: TRBJ2-3
V: TRBV19
DNA: TGTGCCAGTAGTGCAGGACAGATCCTTGGAGATACGCAGTATTTT
CDR3: CASSAGQILGDTQYF

D: TRBD1
size: -
J: TRBJ2-2
V: TRBV6-1
DNA: TGTGCCACCAGAAGGGACAGGGATAGGGGGGAGCTGTTTTTT
CDR3: CATRRDRDRGELFF

D: TRBD2
size: -
J: TRBJ2-1
V: TRBV9
DNA: TGTGCCAGCAGCGGAACCGGGACTAGCGGTGTTGATGAGCAGTTCTTC
CDR3: CASSGTGTSGVDEQFF